The 16 T cell receptor beta chains below come from one sample, sequenced in a study of identical twins. TCRdb fed the 5' RACE reads into MiXCR, producing one record per CDR3 protein. The profile shows 1,800,000 or so distinct CDR3 sequences, roughly a third of them singletons. Material: cord blood. These receptors were taken from a newborn girl in good health.

The rearrangement uses TRBV7-6 and TRBJ2-1, with 14 bases aligning to TRBD2. Germline assignment: CDR1 SGHVS and CDR2 FNYEAQ. The CDR3 is made up of 16 amino acids. V lost 1 base, J lost 10 bases, and 6 bases stayed unmatched. CDR3 region: CASSLVRTSGGNEQFF. CDR3 nucleotides: TGTGCCAGCAGCTTAGTGAGGACTAGCGGGGGGAACGAGCAGTTCTTC.

This chain uses TRBV10-3 with TRBJ1-4; possible D gene TRBD1, 6 bases. There are 14 residues in the CDR3. With 8 bases removed from V and 0 bases from J, the gap between germline ends came to 10 bases. Germline CDR1 ENHRY, CDR2 SYGVKD. CDR3 sequence: CAIGDTATNEKLFF. The CDR3 DNA reads as TGTGCCATCGGGGACACCGCAACTAATGAAAAACTGTTTTTT.

This clonotype was seen only a few times. The chain links TRBV3-1 to TRBJ2-3; D perhaps matches TRBD2 (5 bases). Germline V CDR1 and CDR2: LGHDT, YNNKEL (reference sequence). This CDR3 has 14 residues. V was cut by 2 bases and J by 8 bases, with 14 bases left in between. DNA for the CDR3: TGTGCCAGCAGCCAAAACCAACTAGGTGGTACGCAGTATTTT. It encodes CASSQNQLGGTQYF.

This clonotype was found many times. The chain couples TRBV28 to TRBJ2-7, with TRBD1 identical over 7 bases. The junction had 3 bases not matched to a gene; V was cut back by 2 bases and J by 5 bases. The CDR3 loop spans 13 amino acids. Looked up from germline, CDR1 is MDHEN and CDR2 is SYDVKM. CDR3 in amino acids: CASSLPDRDEQYF. The CDR3 nucleotides read TGTGCCAGCAGTTTACCCGACAGGGACGAGCAGTACTTC.

CDR3 residues: CASSLMSVHTDTQYF. The DNA for the CDR3 is TGTGCCAGCAGCTTGATGTCAGTCCACACAGATACGCAGTATTTT. This sequence joins TRBV5-4 and TRBJ2-3; D gene uncertain. The CDR3 covers 15 residues. V gave up 1 base and J gave up 2 bases, with 11 bases separating them. The V gene's germline CDR1 is SGHNT and CDR2 YYREEE (reference sequence).

J is TRBJ1-1 and V is TRBV6-6; perhaps TRBD1 as D (6 bases). Germline V lookup: CDR1 MNHNY, CDR2 SVGAGI (reference sequence). CDR3 size: 13 residues. Trimming pared 5 bases from V and 4 bases from J, leaving 11 bases between. The CDR3 DNA reads as TGTGCCAGCAGTGGCAGGGGAGGCACTGAAGCTTTCTTT. As protein: CASSGRGGTEAFF.

The table lists this clonotype with many counts. The chain couples TRBV29-1 to TRBJ2-1; no reliable D call. From germline, CDR1 is SQVTM and CDR2 ANQGSEA. This CDR3 has 13 residues. Deletions cut 6 bases from V and 0 bases from J, with 9 bases between. The CDR3: CSVVPGSYNEQFF. The CDR3 DNA reads TGCAGCGTGGTTCCAGGCTCCTACAATGAGCAGTTCTTC.

The V call is TRBV12-3 or TRBV12-4, the J call TRBJ2-3, with D possibly being TRBD2 (6 bases). The V and J ends lost 1 base and 4 bases respectively, with 9 bases between them. The CDR3 contains 14 residues. The CDR3 bases are TGTGCCAGCAGTTTAGGACTAGTCGCAGATACGCAGTATTTT. Its protein product is CASSLGLVADTQYF.

This clonotype has ten or more counts. This chain joins TRBV27 and TRBJ1-2; D unclear. Trimming removed 1 base at V and 0 bases at J, with 6 bases between. The germline gives CDR1 MNHEY, CDR2 SMNVEV (reference sequence). This CDR3 is built from 14 residues. CDR3 bases: TGTGCCAGCAGTTTATACGGATCTAACTATGGCTACACCTTC. Amino acid sequence: CASSLYGSNYGYTF.

In nucleotides, the CDR3 is TGCAGCGTTTTGAAGGGGGCGCAAGAGACCCAGTACTTC. Protein sequence: CSVLKGAQETQYF. The rearrangement joins TRBV29-1 to TRBJ2-5; 7 bases fit TRBD1. Germline V gives CDR1 SQVTM, CDR2 ANQGSEA. J lost 2 bases, V lost 5 bases, and 5 bases had no gene match. The CDR3 contains 13 residues.

This clonotype was seen more than once but under ten times. This chain uses TRBV28 with TRBJ1-1, with 8 nucleotides matching TRBD1. Looked up from germline, CDR1 is MDHEN and CDR2 is SYDVKM. V shed 10 bases, J shed 3 bases, and the junction held 7 bases outside the gene matches. This CDR3 has 13 amino acids. CDR3 sequence: CATKQGEDTEAFF. Here the CDR3 DNA reads TGTGCCACTAAACAGGGGGAGGACACTGAAGCTTTCTTT.

This clonotype was observed many times. This chain joins TRBV5-6 and TRBJ2-4; 7 positions match TRBD2. The germline V gene has CDR1 SGHDT and CDR2 YYEEEE. Trimming removed 0 bases from V and 6 bases from J; junction bases left unmatched: 3. The CDR3 loop spans 14 amino acids. DNA for the CDR3: TGTGCCAGCAGCTTGGATGGGGGGGGAAACATTCAGTACTTC. As protein: CASSLDGGGNIQYF.

This sequence joins TRBV4-2 and TRBJ1-1; D perhaps matches TRBD1 (5 bases). V was cut by 3 bases and J by 4 bases, with 15 bases left in between. CDR1 and CDR2 (germline): LGHNA, YNFKEQ. The CDR3 length is 15 residues. CDR3 in amino acids: CASSHTMRGGTEAFF. The DNA for the CDR3 is TGTGCCAGCAGCCATACTATGAGGGGCGGCACTGAAGCTTTCTTT.

This clonotype was seen only a few times. The chain combines TRBV12-3 or TRBV12-4 with TRBJ1-2; TRBD1 might be the D (6 bases). Between the trimmed V and J ends, which lost 3 bases and 7 bases, there was a span of 12 bases. The CDR3 loop spans 13 amino acids. CDR3 bases: TGTGCCAGCAGTTTCTCGCAGGGGCCTGGCTACACCTTC. As protein: CASSFSQGPGYTF.

The J gene is TRBJ2-4, the V gene TRBV3-1; D ambiguous. The J call could be wrong; TRBJ2-7 is a better fit for the DNA end. This CDR3 region has 18 residues. Germline-derived CDR1 and CDR2 are LGHDT and YNNKEL (reference sequence). The CDR3 DNA follows: TGTGCCAGCAGCCAAGACAGAGGCTTGTCGCTTGGCCCCTACGAGCAGTACTTC. It encodes CASSQDRGLSLGPYEQYF.

This clonotype was picked up many times. CDR3 sequence (DNA): TGTGCCAGCAGCTTGAGACTAGCTCTCATCAATGAGCAGTTCTTC. It codes for CASSLRLALINEQFF. This chain uses TRBV11-2 with TRBJ2-1; 7 nucleotides match TRBD2. J gave up 6 bases and V 3 bases, and 8 bases lay outside the gene matches. Germline assignment: CDR1 SGHAT and CDR2 FQNNGV. The CDR3 has 15 residues.